One and the same sample provided the 14 T cell receptor beta chains below, sequenced in a study of blood T cell repertoires in COVID-19. This table comes from immunoSEQ multiplex PCR, and its TCRdb copy is limited to in-frame clones, with some not included. The table shows around 380,000 clones, with about 87% occurring only once. What was sequenced was PBMCs or T cells enriched from blood (not recorded which). These receptors were taken from a man aged 30-40 years who had recovered from COVID-19.

The chain has TRBV19 and TRBJ2-1; the match to TRBD2 covers 8 bases. From germline, CDR1 is LNHDA and CDR2 SQIVND (reference sequence). The V gene end was trimmed by 3 bases and the J gene end by 7 bases; junction bases not matched to a gene: 8. The CDR3 is 15 amino acids. CDR3 bases: TGTGCCAGTAGTATTTGGCGGGGGGAGGGGAATGAGCAGTTCTTC. Encoded protein: CASSIWRGEGNEQFF.

The chain is built from TRBV19 and TRBJ2-5; D not resolved. The CDR3 is made up of 13 amino acids. The V gene's germline CDR1 is LNHDA and CDR2 SQIVND (reference sequence). The V end lost 2 bases, the J end lost 4 bases, and 8 bases lay between the germline ends. DNA for the CDR3: TGTGCCAGTAGTATAAGCCTCCGAGAGACCCAGTACTTC. Amino acid sequence: CASSISLRETQYF.

This sequence joins TRBV2 and TRBJ1-4; D perhaps matches TRBD1 (5 bases). There are 14 residues in the CDR3. In germline, CDR1 is SNHLY, CDR2 FYNNEI. V shed 8 bases and J shed 3 bases, with 13 bases lying between them. The CDR3 DNA reads as TGTGCCAGCGTAATTCCAGGGTCTAATGAAAAACTGTTTTTT. Protein sequence: CASVIPGSNEKLFF.

The chain combines TRBV7-9 with TRBJ1-2, with D unresolved. V dropped 5 bases and J dropped 5 bases, with 15 bases sitting between them. Germline V gives CDR1 SEHNR, CDR2 FQNEAQ (reference sequence). The CDR3 runs 14 residues. The CDR3, as DNA: TGTGCCAGCAGCGACAACGGACGGACTTATGGCTACACCTTC. Its translation: CASSDNGRTYGYTF.

This chain uses TRBV18 with TRBJ1-1; D is possibly TRBD1 (6 bases). This CDR3 is built from 14 residues. Germline assignment: CDR1 KGHSH and CDR2 LQKENI. Trimming cost V 6 bases and J 3 bases, with 14 bases left between them. For the CDR3, the DNA is TGTGCCAGCTCTCTAGGACAGATGGACACTGAAGCTTTCTTT. As protein: CASSLGQMDTEAFF. The full variable domain, completed using reference TRBV18 and TRBJ1-1, is NAGVMQNPRHLVRRRGQEARLRCSPMKGHSHVYWYRQLPEEGLKFMVYLQKENIIDESGMPKERFSAEFPKEGPSILRIQQVVRGDSAAYFCASSLGQMDTEAFFGQGTRLTVV.

This rearrangement joins TRBV9 to TRBJ1-2, with D possibly matching TRBD1 (6 bases). The CDR3 extends over 16 amino acids. V was shortened by 3 bases and J by 0 bases, with 15 bases between the two germline ends. Germline CDR1 is SGDLS and CDR2 is YYNGEE. The CDR3 sequence is CASSASGTPANYGYTF. The CDR3, as DNA: TGTGCCAGCAGCGCAAGCGGGACACCGGCTAACTATGGCTACACCTTC.

This chain joins TRBV9 and TRBJ1-1; a weak D match, TRBD1 (6 bases). The germline gives CDR1 SGDLS, CDR2 YYNGEE. CDR3 length equals 14 residues. With 1 base removed from V and 5 bases from J, the gap between germline ends came to 12 bases. The CDR3, as DNA: TGTGCCAGCAGCGTAACAGGGTTGGGAACTGAAGCTTTCTTT. This codes for CASSVTGLGTEAFF.

CDR3 DNA sequence: TGTGCCAGCAGCTTTAACCCGGGACTAGCGGGAGCATACGAGCAGTACTTC. Its translation is CASSFNPGLAGAYEQYF. The chain combines TRBV7-9 with TRBJ2-7; 14 bases are shared with TRBD2. Trimming at V came to 3 bases and at J to 4 bases, leaving 8 bases not matched to a gene. Germline CDR1 and CDR2: SEHNR and FQNEAQ (reference sequence). CDR3 length equals 17 residues.

This clone was recorded once. This chain joins TRBV4-1 and TRBJ2-7; D is unclear. The CDR3 is made up of 11 amino acids. The V and J ends lost 3 bases and 5 bases respectively, with 5 bases between them. Germline CDR1 MGHRA, CDR2 YSYEKL. The DNA for the CDR3 is TGCGCCAGCAGCCATATCGACGAGCAGTACTTC. As protein: CASSHIDEQYF.

CDR3 protein: CASSRDRLYEQYF. Written as DNA, the CDR3 is TGTGCCAGCAGCCGGGACAGGCTATACGAGCAGTACTTC. This rearrangement joins TRBV2 to TRBJ2-7; 8 nucleotides align to TRBD1. The CDR3 contains 13 residues. The V segment lost 6 bases and the J segment 4 bases; nucleotides outside the gene matches: 5. From germline, CDR1 is SNHLY and CDR2 FYNNEI.

This chain connects TRBV5-1 to TRBJ1-1; D is uncertain. The CDR3 consists of 16 residues. V was trimmed by 4 bases and J by 4 bases, leaving 20 bases between them. CDR1 is SGHRS, CDR2 YFSETQ, per germline. This chain's CDR3 is CASSPLTLRQITEAFF. The CDR3 DNA sequence: TGCGCCAGCAGCCCCCTAACGCTAAGACAAATCACTGAAGCTTTCTTT.

The rearrangement links TRBV10-1 to TRBJ2-5, with TRBD2 as a possible D gene (5 bases). V was shortened by 4 bases and J by 5 bases, with 17 bases between the two germline ends. The germline V gene has CDR1 WNHNN and CDR2 SYGVQD (reference sequence). The length of the CDR3 is 15 residues. The CDR3 region is CASSGNAGIGETQYF. The CDR3 DNA reads as TGCGCCAGCAGTGGGAACGCCGGGATCGGTGAGACCCAGTACTTC.

The CDR3 protein is CASSPGNYGYTF. The CDR3 DNA follows: TGTGCCAGCAGCCCCGGGAACTATGGCTACACCTTC. V is TRBV14 and J is TRBJ1-2; D is unresolved. The germline CDR1 and CDR2 sequences are SGHDN and FVKESK. The CDR3 length is 12 residues. V shed 4 bases and J shed 2 bases, with 5 bases lying between them.

The chain combines TRBV18 with TRBJ1-1; weak D call: TRBD1 (6 bases). Germline assignment: CDR1 KGHSH and CDR2 LQKENI. The CDR3 is 16 amino acids. Trimming left V 4 bases short and J 3 bases short, with 18 bases between. The CDR3 DNA sequence: TGTGCCAGCTCACGAGGAGGGGGGGCGCGAGACACTGAAGCTTTCTTT. This translates into CASSRGGGARDTEAFF.